This T cell receptor beta chain was captured in a study of T cells after posttransplantation cyclophosphamide. The related graft donor's blood sample was taken on the day of bone marrow donation. This clone has a handful of counts. Its antigen is unidentified. Study conclusions and caveats: TRB clonality was highly associated with recipient CMV seropositivity and reactivation. Blood and skin or GI T cell repertoires showed limited TRB overlap.

The germline V gene encodes CDR1 SQVTM and CDR2 ANQGSEA. The CDR3 loop spans 13 amino acids. V dropped 4 bases and J dropped 2 bases, with 10 bases sitting between them. The repertoire was sequenced with immunoSEQ multiplex PCR; TCRdb's copy has only in-frame clones and lacks some. Singletons are absent from the sample, which has tens of thousands of clones. This sequence joins TRBV29-1 and TRBJ2-3; D unresolved. Sequencing input: PBMCs. The receptor was isolated from a woman in her 50s in good health and a related stem cell transplant donor. The CDR3: CSVGHLHTDTQYF. CDR3 in DNA: TGCAGCGTTGGGCACCTTCACACAGATACGCAGTATTTT.